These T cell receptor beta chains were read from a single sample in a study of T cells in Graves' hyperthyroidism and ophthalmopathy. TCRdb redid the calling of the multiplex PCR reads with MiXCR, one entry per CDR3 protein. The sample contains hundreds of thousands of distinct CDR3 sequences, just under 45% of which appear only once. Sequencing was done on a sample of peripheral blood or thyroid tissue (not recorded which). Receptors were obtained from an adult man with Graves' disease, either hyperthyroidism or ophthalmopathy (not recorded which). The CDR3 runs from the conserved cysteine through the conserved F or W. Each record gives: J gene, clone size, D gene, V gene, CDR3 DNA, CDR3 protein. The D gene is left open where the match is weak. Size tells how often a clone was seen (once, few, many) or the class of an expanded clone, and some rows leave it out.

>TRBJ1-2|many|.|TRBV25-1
TGTGCCAGCAGTGAACCGGGCCCCTATGGCTACACCTTC
CASSEPGPYGYTF
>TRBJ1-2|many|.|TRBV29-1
TGCAGCGTTGTACGAGGGTTGGAAGGCTACACCTTC
CSVVRGLEGYTF
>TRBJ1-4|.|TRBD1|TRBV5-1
TGCGCCAGCGGCCCGTCCGGGACAGGGAACAATGAAAAACTGTTTTTT
CASGPSGTGNNEKLFF
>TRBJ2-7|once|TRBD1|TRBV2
TGTGCTACGAAAGGGACAGGGGGCTCCTACGAGCAGTACTTC
CATKGTGGSYEQYF
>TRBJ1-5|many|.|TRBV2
TGTGCCAGCAGTGATGACAATCAGCCCCAGCATTTT
CASSDDNQPQHF
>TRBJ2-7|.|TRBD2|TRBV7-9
TGTGCCAGCAGCTTAGCTAGCGGGAGCCCTTTTGAGCAGTACTTC
CASSLASGSPFEQYF
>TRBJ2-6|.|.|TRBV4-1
TGCGCCAGCAGCCGCCATCATTGGGGGGAGGGGGCCAACGTCCTGACTTTC
CASSRHHWGEGANVLTF
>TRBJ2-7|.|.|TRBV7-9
TGTGCCAGCAGCTTCACGGTTTCACTTCACTACGAGCAGTACTTC
CASSFTVSLHYEQYF
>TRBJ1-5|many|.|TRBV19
TGTGCCAGTAGCGCCGTGTCGGCCAATCAGCCCCAGCATTTT
CASSAVSANQPQHF
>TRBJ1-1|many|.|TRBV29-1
TGCAGCGTTGCAGACAGCCCAAGCACTGAAGCTTTCTTT
CSVADSPSTEAFF
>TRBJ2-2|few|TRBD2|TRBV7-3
TGTGCCAGCAGCTTCCGGGGGGGACAAGGGGAGCTGTTTTTT
CASSFRGGQGELFF
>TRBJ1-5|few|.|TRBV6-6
TGTGCCAGCACGGGGGCCCATCAGCCCCAGCATTTT
CASTGAHQPQHF
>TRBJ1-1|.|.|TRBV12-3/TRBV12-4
TGTGCCAGCGGTCGGGACATTAACACTGAAGCTTTCTTT
CASGRDINTEAFF
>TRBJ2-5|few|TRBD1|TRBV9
TGTGCCAGCAGCCCCCGGACTGGACAGGGAGGCGGCGGAAAAGAGACCCAGTACTTC
CASSPRTGQGGGGKETQYF
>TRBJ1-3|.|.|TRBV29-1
TGCAGCGGGTCAGGGTTTGGAAACACCATATATTTT
CSGSGFGNTIYF
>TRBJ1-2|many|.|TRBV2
TGTGCCAGCAGTCAGGACACAAGCTACACCTTC
CASSQDTSYTF
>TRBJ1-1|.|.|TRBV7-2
TGTGCCAGCAGCTCTATTCGGGCAGGGGCTTTCTTT
CASSSIRAGAFF
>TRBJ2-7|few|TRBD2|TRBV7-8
TGTGCCAGCAGCCGACTAGCGGGAACCTACGAGCAGTACTTC
CASSRLAGTYEQYF
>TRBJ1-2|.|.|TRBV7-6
TGTGCCAGCAGCTTGGAAGGGTGGAATGGCTACACCTTC
CASSLEGWNGYTF
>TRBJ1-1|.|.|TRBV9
TGTGCCAGCAGCGTAGTTCCAGGGACGAACACTGAAGCTTTCTTT
CASSVVPGTNTEAFF
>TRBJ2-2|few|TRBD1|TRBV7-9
TGTGCCAGCAGCTTAGGAGGGGGCGCTGTCGGGGAGCTGTTTTTT
CASSLGGGAVGELFF
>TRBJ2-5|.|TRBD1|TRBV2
TGTGCCAGCAGTGCCGGACAGGGGGCGGCTGAGACCCAGTACTTC
CASSAGQGAAETQYF
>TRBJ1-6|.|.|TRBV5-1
TGCGCCAGCAGCTTCGGGGCTGGAGGACTTAATTCACCCCTCCACTTT
CASSFGAGGLNSPLHF
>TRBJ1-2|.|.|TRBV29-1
TGCAGCGGGACAACGACGGGAGAGAACTATGGCTACACCTTC
CSGTTTGENYGYTF
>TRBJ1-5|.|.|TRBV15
TGTGCCACCAGCAGTCAGGACAGAGATCAGCCCCAGCATTTT
CATSSQDRDQPQHF
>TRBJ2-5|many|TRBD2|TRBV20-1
TGCAGTGCTAGGGGACTAGCGGGACAAGAGACCCAGTACTTC
CSARGLAGQETQYF
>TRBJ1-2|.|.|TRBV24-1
TGTGCCACCAGTGATGGGGACTATGGTTACACCTTC
CATSDGDYGYTF
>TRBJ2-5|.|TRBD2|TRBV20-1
TGCAGTGCTAGAGGCCCTCTTAGCGGGGCAGAGACCCAGTACTTC
CSARGPLSGAETQYF
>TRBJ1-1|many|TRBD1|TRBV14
TGTGCCAGCAGCCAAGAGGTCAGGGGGCAAGCTTTCTTT
CASSQEVRGQAFF
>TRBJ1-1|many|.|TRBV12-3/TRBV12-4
TGTGCCAGCAAGGGGGGCCAGAACACTGAAGCTTTCTTT
CASKGGQNTEAFF
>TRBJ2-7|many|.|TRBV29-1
TGCAGCGTTGAAGAGAGCTACGAGCAGTACTTC
CSVEESYEQYF
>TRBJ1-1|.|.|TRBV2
TGTGCCAGCTCACGCAACAGGGAGGCAAACACTGAAGCTTTCTTT
CASSRNREANTEAFF
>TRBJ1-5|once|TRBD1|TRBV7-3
TGTGCCAGCAGCTTGGGACAGAACACTGAGCATTTT
CASSLGQNTEHF
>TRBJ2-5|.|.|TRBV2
TGTGCCAGCAGTGCCCTGGGGGCGCAGGACTTC
CASSALGAQDF
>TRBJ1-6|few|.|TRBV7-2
TGTGCCAGCAGCTTCGGGACCGAGTCACCCCTCCACTTT
CASSFGTESPLHF
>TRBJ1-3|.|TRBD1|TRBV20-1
TGCAGTGCCCCTAGTGACAGGGGGCCTGGAAACACCATATATTTT
CSAPSDRGPGNTIYF
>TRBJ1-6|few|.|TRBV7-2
TGTGCCAGCAGTTTTTCGTGGGATAATTCACCCCTCCACTTT
CASSFSWDNSPLHF
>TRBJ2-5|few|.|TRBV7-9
TGTGCCAGCAGCCCCGGGACACCCCGGACCCAGTACTTC
CASSPGTPRTQYF
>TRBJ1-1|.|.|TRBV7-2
TGTGCCCGCCGGGCCACTGAAGCTTTCTTT
CARRATEAFF
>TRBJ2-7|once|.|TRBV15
TGTGCCAGCCCTTTAGGCAGGATCTACGAGCAGTACTTC
CASPLGRIYEQYF
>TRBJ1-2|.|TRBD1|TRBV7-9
TGTGCCATCTCAGGGGGCGGCAGCTATGGCTACACCTTC
CAISGGGSYGYTF
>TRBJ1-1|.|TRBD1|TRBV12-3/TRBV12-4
TGTGCCAGCAGACCTAACGACAGGGGGAACACTGAAGCTTTCTTT
CASRPNDRGNTEAFF
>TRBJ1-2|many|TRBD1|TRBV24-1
TGTGCCACCAGTGGACCGGGACAGGGGGCAAGTGGCTACACCTTC
CATSGPGQGASGYTF
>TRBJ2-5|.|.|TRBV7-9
TGTGCCAGCAGCAAGACGAGTCGGGGAAAAGAGACCCAGTACTTC
CASSKTSRGKETQYF
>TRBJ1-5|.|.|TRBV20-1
TGCAGTGCTAGTCCCGGTCAGCCCCAGCATTTT
CSASPGQPQHF
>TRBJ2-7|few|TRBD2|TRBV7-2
TGTGCCAGCAGCTCCAGCGGGGGTAGCGGGATCTCCTACGAGCAGTACTTC
CASSSSGGSGISYEQYF
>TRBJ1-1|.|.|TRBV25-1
TGTGCCAGCATGTCGACAGGATACACTGAAGCTTTCTTT
CASMSTGYTEAFF
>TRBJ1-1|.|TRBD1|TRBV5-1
TGCGCCAGCAGCCCAGGAGGGGACAGGGGCACTGAAGCTTTCTTT
CASSPGGDRGTEAFF
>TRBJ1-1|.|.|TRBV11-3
TGTGCCAGCACTTCGGACAGTGAAGCTTTCTTT
CASTSDSEAFF
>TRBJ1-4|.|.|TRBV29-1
TGCAGCGTTGGCAGGGACGCAACTAATGAAAAACTGTTTTTT
CSVGRDATNEKLFF
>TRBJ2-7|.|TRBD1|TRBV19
TGTGCCAGTAGTACGGGACAGGAGTACGAGCAGTACTTC
CASSTGQEYEQYF
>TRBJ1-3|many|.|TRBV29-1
TGCAGTGGGAGCTCTGGAAACACCATATATTTT
CSGSSGNTIYF
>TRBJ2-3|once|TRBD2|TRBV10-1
TGCGCCAGCAGTGAGTCGGCTAGCGGGGGAAGGGATACGCAGTATTTT
CASSESASGGRDTQYF
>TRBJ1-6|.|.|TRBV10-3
TGTGCCATCAGTGAGGTCGGGGAAAATTCACCCCTCCACTTT
CAISEVGENSPLHF
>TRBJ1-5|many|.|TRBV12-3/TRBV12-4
TGTGCCAGCAGTTTACAGGGCAATCAGCCCCAGCATTTT
CASSLQGNQPQHF
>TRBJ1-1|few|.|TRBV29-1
TGCAGCGTTGGGTTGTCAGGGCTCCTGAACACTGAAGCTTTCTTT
CSVGLSGLLNTEAFF
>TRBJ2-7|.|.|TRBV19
TGTGCCAGTAGTATATCTCAATCCTACGAGCAGTACTTC
CASSISQSYEQYF
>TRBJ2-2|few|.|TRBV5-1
TGCGCCAGCAGCTTTGGGCAGTCGAACACCGGGGAGCTGTTTTTT
CASSFGQSNTGELFF
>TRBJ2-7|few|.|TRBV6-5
TGTGCCAGCAGAGCCGGGACATTGACCTACGAGCAGTACTTC
CASRAGTLTYEQYF
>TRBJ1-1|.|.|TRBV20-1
TGCAGTGCTAGAGATGCCATTAGGAGCAGCAACACTGAAGCTTTCTTT
CSARDAIRSSNTEAFF